The next 24 T cell receptor beta chains were all read from a single sample in a study of T-cell memory formation after mild COVID-19. Using its own MiXCR run on the 5' RACE reads, TCRdb lists one record per CDR3 protein. The sample yields about half a million distinct CDR3 sequences, roughly 18% seen once. The source material was PBMCs or a T cell subset sorted from them (not recorded which). All receptors come from an adult woman who had mild COVID-19 (a few samples of this study predate the infection). Cell type and time point are not known.

In its sample, this clonotype was seen once. The gene calls are TRBV4-2 and TRBJ2-7; 11 bases agree with TRBD2. The J segment lost 3 bases and the V segment lost 0 bases, leaving 10 bases of the junction unmatched. Germline V CDR1 and CDR2: LGHNA, YNFKEQ. The CDR3 is 18 residues long. CDR3 nucleotides: TGTGCCAGCAGCCAAGAACCCGCCGGGACTAGCGGAGTCTACGAGCAGTACTTC. Amino acids: CASSQEPAGTSGVYEQYF.

This clonotype was counted a few times. This rearrangement joins TRBV7-3 to TRBJ2-3, with D possibly being TRBD2 (7 bases). Trimming stripped 2 bases from V and 1 base from J, with 10 bases between. The CDR3 consists of 15 residues. Germline V gene lookup returns CDR1 SGHTA and CDR2 FQGTGA. This chain's CDR3 is CASSLYGGRTDTQYF. DNA for the CDR3: TGTGCCAGCAGCTTATACGGGGGGCGCACAGATACGCAGTATTTT.

This clonotype is judged medium-sized. The rearrangement joins TRBV15 to TRBJ2-3; TRBD2 aligns across 9 bases. Germline CDR1 reads LNHNV; CDR2 reads YYDKDF (reference sequence). The CDR3 is 13 amino acids. The V segment lost 7 bases and the J segment 8 bases; nucleotides outside the gene matches: 7. The CDR3 DNA sequence: TGTGCCACCACGGCGGGGGGGCTGGGTACGCAGTATTTT. Amino acid sequence: CATTAGGLGTQYF.

This sequence joins TRBV2 and TRBJ2-5, with TRBD1 identical over 12 bases. J was trimmed by 5 bases and V by 7 bases; bases with no gene match: 11. Germline CDR1 is SNHLY and CDR2 is FYNNEI. CDR3 length equals 16 residues. For the CDR3, the DNA is TGTGCCAGCACCCCCCCGGGACAGGGGGCCGGGGAGACCCAGTACTTC. This codes for CASTPPGQGAGETQYF. The whole variable domain, filled in from reference TRBV2 and TRBJ2-5, reads EPEVTQTPSHQVTQMGQEVILRCVPISNHLYFYWYRQILGQKVEFLVSFYNNEISEKSEIFDDQFSVERPDGSNFTLKIRSTKLEDSAMYFCASTPPGQGAGETQYFGPGTRLLVL.

This clonotype was seen a few times. The V gene is TRBV5-1, the J gene TRBJ2-3; the match to TRBD2 covers 10 bases. The J segment lost 4 bases and the V segment lost 7 bases, leaving 12 bases of the junction unmatched. There are 16 residues in the CDR3. Germline V CDR1 and CDR2: SGHRS, YFSETQ. CDR3 sequence (DNA): TGCGCCAGCCAGCGTTACGGGACTAGCGCCTCAGATACGCAGTATTTT. Translating it yields CASQRYGTSASDTQYF.

This sequence joins TRBV5-1 and TRBJ2-1; 8 nucleotides match TRBD2. CDR1 SGHRS and CDR2 YFSETQ come from the germline V gene. With V trimmed by 4 bases and J by 4 bases, 7 bases remained unmatched. This CDR3 spans 15 amino acids. In DNA, the CDR3 is TGCGCCAGCAGCACCACTAGCGGAACATACAATGAGCAGTTCTTC. Protein sequence: CASSTTSGTYNEQFF.

The chain has TRBV7-9 and TRBJ1-2; unclear D gene. Per the germline V gene, CDR1 is SEHNR and CDR2 is FQNEAQ (reference sequence). Trimming removed 0 bases at V and 8 bases at J, with 10 bases between. The CDR3 runs to 13 residues. DNA of the CDR3: TGTGCCAGCAGCTTAGCGGAAGGGTTCGGCTACACCTTC. It is translated as CASSLAEGFGYTF. The full variable domain, rest sourced from reference TRBV7-9 and TRBJ1-2, is DTGVSQNPRHKITKRGQNVTFRCDPISEHNRLYWYRQTLGQGPEFLTYFQNEAQLEKSRLLSDRFSAERPKGSFSTLEIQRTEQGDSAMYLCASSLAEGFGYTFGSGTRLTVV.

This clonotype was counted only a few times. CDR3 DNA: TGCGCCAGCAGTCTGATGAAGCCTGGCACTGAAGCTTTCTTT. As protein: CASSLMKPGTEAFF. V usage is TRBV4-1 and J usage is TRBJ1-1, with unresolved D. The V gene lost 6 bases and the J gene lost 4 bases, with 15 bases spanning the gap. Germline V gene sequence: CDR1 MGHRA, CDR2 YSYEKL. This CDR3 spans 14 amino acids.

V is TRBV5-1 and J is TRBJ2-1; 11 nucleotides align to TRBD1. Trimming cost V 4 bases and J 8 bases; bases outside gene matches: 8. The CDR3 consists of 15 residues. CDR1 is SGHRS and CDR2 is YFSETQ in the germline V gene. CDR3 sequence (DNA): TGCGCCAGCAGCGCGGACAGGGGGCGACGTTATGAGCAGTTCTTC. This gives the protein CASSADRGRRYEQFF.

The chain joins TRBV28 to TRBJ1-2; the D is unclear. Trimming removed 4 bases at V and 4 bases at J, with 16 bases between. The germline V gene has CDR1 MDHEN and CDR2 SYDVKM. The length of the CDR3 is 15 residues. The DNA of the CDR3 is TGTGCCAGCAGTTCGGACCCGGGGTCGAGCTATGGCTACACCTTC. Its translation is CASSSDPGSSYGYTF.

In this sample, this clonotype turned up a few times. The genes are TRBV20-1 and TRBJ1-1; TRBD1 matches 8 bases. CDR3 length equals 14 residues. CDR1 is DFQATT, CDR2 SNEGSKA, per germline (reference sequence). Trimming took 8 bases from V and 0 from J; bases not matched to a gene: 8. CDR3 DNA sequence: TGCAGTCACAGGGGGTCCGCCTTGAACACTGAAGCTTTCTTT. Encoded protein: CSHRGSALNTEAFF.

This clonotype has only a few counts. J is TRBJ2-5 and V is TRBV7-9; D is unresolved. Trimming shortened V by 3 bases and J by 5 bases, and 7 bases separated the two germline ends. The V gene's germline CDR1 is SEHNR and CDR2 FQNEAQ (reference sequence). The CDR3 consists of 12 residues. CDR3 in DNA: TGTGCCAGCAGCTTGCTCCTGGAGACCCAGTACTTC. It encodes CASSLLLETQYF.

The V gene is TRBV29-1, the J gene TRBJ1-5; D may be TRBD1 (5 bases). Germline V gene lookup returns CDR1 SQVTM and CDR2 ANQGSEA. Trimming removed 5 bases at V and 2 bases at J, with 10 bases between. The CDR3 is 13 residues long. DNA of the CDR3: TGCAGCGTTACCCAGGGCGGCAATCAGCCCCAGCATTTT. Translated: CSVTQGGNQPQHF.

This sequence joins TRBV20-1 and TRBJ2-2; 7 positions match TRBD2. The CDR3 is made up of 16 amino acids. Trimming cost V 7 bases and J 6 bases; bases outside gene matches: 17. In germline, CDR1 is DFQATT, CDR2 SNEGSKA (reference sequence). The CDR3 is CSVQKGGASGAGELFF. As DNA, the CDR3 is TGCAGTGTCCAAAAGGGAGGGGCTAGCGGCGCCGGGGAGCTGTTTTTT.

The gene calls are TRBV2 and TRBJ1-5; tentatively, D is TRBD1 (6 bases). The germline CDR1 and CDR2 sequences are SNHLY and FYNNEI. The CDR3 loop spans 15 amino acids. Trimming removed 4 bases from V and 0 bases from J, with 10 bases in between. CDR3 DNA sequence: TGTGCCAGCAGTGTTGGGGGGGCTAGCAATCAGCCCCAGCATTTT. Its protein is CASSVGGASNQPQHF.

The rearrangement joins TRBV7-2 to TRBJ2-5; D is perhaps TRBD1 (5 bases). Germline CDR1 SGHTA, CDR2 FQGNSA. V was cut by 1 base and J by 1 base, with 10 bases left in between. The CDR3 spans 15 residues. The CDR3: CASSLVGASQETQYF. CDR3 sequence (DNA): TGTGCCAGCAGCTTAGTAGGGGCGAGCCAAGAGACCCAGTACTTC.

V is TRBV3-1 and J is TRBJ1-3; D remains unclear. The CDR3 contains 12 residues. Between the trimmed V and J ends, which lost 1 base and 7 bases, there was a span of 5 bases. Germline loops: CDR1 LGHDT, CDR2 YNNKEL (reference sequence). This chain's CDR3 is CASSQARNTIYF. The CDR3 DNA is TGTGCCAGCAGCCAAGCAAGGAACACCATATATTTT.

This chain joins TRBV5-1 and TRBJ2-7; D unresolved. The CDR3 is made up of 14 amino acids. Germline V CDR1 and CDR2: SGHRS, YFSETQ. V gave up 0 bases and J gave up 4 bases, with 11 bases separating them. This chain's CDR3 is CASSLEAYLYEQYF. DNA of the CDR3: TGCGCCAGCAGCTTGGAGGCTTATCTGTACGAGCAGTACTTC.

The J gene is TRBJ2-2, the V gene TRBV7-9; D is uncertain. With 5 bases removed from V and 6 bases from J, the gap between germline ends came to 10 bases. Looked up from germline, CDR1 is SEHNR and CDR2 is FQNEAQ (reference sequence). CDR3 length equals 13 residues. The CDR3 here is CASSTSSPGELFF. In DNA, the CDR3 is TGTGCCAGCAGCACATCTTCCCCCGGGGAGCTGTTTTTT. Drawing the rest from reference TRBV7-9 and TRBJ2-2, the complete variable domain is DTGVSQNPRHKITKRGQNVTFRCDPISEHNRLYWYRQTLGQGPEFLTYFQNEAQLEKSRLLSDRFSAERPKGSFSTLEIQRTEQGDSAMYLCASSTSSPGELFFGEGSRLTVL.

This clonotype has just a few counts. The DNA of the CDR3 is TGTGCCAGCAGCCCAAGGACTAGCGGGAGGGTGGAAGAGCAGTACTTC. Protein: CASSPRTSGRVEEQYF. This chain joins TRBV9 and TRBJ2-7; 15 bases are a match to TRBD2. V gave up 4 bases and J gave up 7 bases; unmatched junction bases: 9. CDR3 length equals 16 residues. Germline loops: CDR1 SGDLS, CDR2 YYNGEE.

The chain uses TRBV7-9 and TRBJ2-7; D unresolved. Trimming left V 4 bases short and J 0 bases short, with 7 bases between. CDR1 SEHNR and CDR2 FQNEAQ come from the germline V gene (reference sequence). The CDR3 spans 13 residues. This CDR3 is CASSSHPSYEQYF. The DNA of the CDR3 is TGTGCCAGCAGCTCTCATCCCTCCTACGAGCAGTACTTC. Combining the CDR3 with reference TRBV7-9 and TRBJ2-7 gives the whole variable domain DTGVSQNPRHKITKRGQNVTFRCDPISEHNRLYWYRQTLGQGPEFLTYFQNEAQLEKSRLLSDRFSAERPKGSFSTLEIQRTEQGDSAMYLCASSSHPSYEQYFGPGTRLTVT.

This chain connects TRBV14 to TRBJ2-1; tentatively, D is TRBD1 or TRBD2 (5 bases each). CDR1 and CDR2 from the germline V gene are SGHDN and FVKESK. Trimming removed 4 bases from V and 12 bases from J, with 19 bases in between. The CDR3 runs to 14 residues. This CDR3 is CASSRLQGRWAQFF. CDR3 nucleotides: TGTGCCAGCAGCCGCCTTCAGGGACGCTGGGCGCAGTTCTTC.

This clonotype was detected only a few times. The chain has TRBV5-1 and TRBJ2-7, with TRBD2 matching over 7 bases. CDR3 length: 14 residues. The germline gives CDR1 SGHRS, CDR2 YFSETQ. Trimming at V came to 4 bases and at J to 6 bases, leaving 10 bases not matched to a gene. This CDR3 reads CASSPHREAGEQYF. For the CDR3, the DNA is TGCGCCAGCAGCCCACACCGGGAGGCGGGCGAGCAGTACTTC.

In DNA, the CDR3 is TGTGCCAGCAGTGCTGTCGACAGGGGGAAATATGGCTACACCTTC. Translated: CASSAVDRGKYGYTF. The V gene is TRBV6-1, the J gene TRBJ1-2; 9 nucleotides match TRBD1. CDR1 and CDR2 from the germline V gene are MNHNS and SASEGT. After removal of 4 bases from V and 5 bases from J, the junction contained 8 bases not matched to a gene. This CDR3 region has 15 residues.